These 17 T cell receptor beta chains originate from one sample sequenced in a study of identifying expanded T cells in peripheral blood. Profiled with immunoSEQ multiplex PCR; TCRdb holds only in-frame clones, not every one. The table lists 95,000 to 100,000 clones, approximately 90% of them singletons. The sequenced material came from blood. The receptors here all came from a person aged 18 to 70 in good health.

This clone was recorded once. The chain has TRBV15 and TRBJ2-3, with TRBD2 matching over 15 bases. Germline CDR1 is LNHNV and CDR2 is YYDKDF (reference sequence). Unmatched junction bases numbered 10, after V lost 4 bases and J lost 5 bases. The CDR3 extends over 18 amino acids. The DNA for the CDR3 is TGTGCCACCAGCACCCGGACTAGCGGGGGGGCAGTGAGAGATACGCAGTATTTT. Protein: CATSTRTSGGAVRDTQYF.

The rearrangement links TRBV19 to TRBJ1-5; tentative D call: TRBD1 (6 bases). The CDR3 is 16 amino acids. Germline V gene sequence: CDR1 LNHDA, CDR2 SQIVND (reference sequence). With 1 base removed from V and 2 bases from J, the gap between germline ends came to 12 bases. The CDR3 DNA sequence: TGTGCCAGTAGTATAGCGGGCAGGGGAGGCAATCAGCCCCAGCATTTT. Its protein is CASSIAGRGGNQPQHF. Looking up the rest from reference TRBV19 and TRBJ1-5 gives the full variable domain: DGGITQSPKYLFRKEGQNVTLSCEQNLNHDAMYWYRQDPGQGLRLIYYSQIVNDFQKGDIAEGYSVSREKKESFPLTVTSAQKNPTAFYLCASSIAGRGGNQPQHFGDGTRLSIL.

The chain carries TRBV7-8 and TRBJ2-5; 11 bases are a match to TRBD1. Trimming removed 1 base from V and 5 bases from J; junction bases left unmatched: 3. Germline V CDR1 and CDR2: SGHVS, FQNEAQ. The CDR3 runs 15 residues. CDR3 bases: TGTGCCAGCAGCTTAGGGACAGGGGGCTGGGAGACCCAGTACTTC. It is translated as CASSLGTGGWETQYF.

V and J are TRBV19 and TRBJ2-1; weak D call: TRBD2 (7 bases). Trimming removed 5 bases from V and 7 bases from J, with 24 bases in between. This CDR3 has 17 amino acids. CDR1 LNHDA and CDR2 SQIVND come from the germline V gene (reference sequence). The CDR3 region has the DNA TGTGCCAGTAGTGATCGGGTCAGGCGGGGGCCCTGGAATGAGCAGTTCTTC. This encodes CASSDRVRRGPWNEQFF. Full variable domain (rest looked up from reference TRBV19 and TRBJ2-1): DGGITQSPKYLFRKEGQNVTLSCEQNLNHDAMYWYRQDPGQGLRLIYYSQIVNDFQKGDIAEGYSVSREKKESFPLTVTSAQKNPTAFYLCASSDRVRRGPWNEQFFGPGTRLTVL.

The chain employs TRBV6-5 and TRBJ1-2, with D possibly TRBD1 on 6 matching bases. From germline, CDR1 is MNHEY and CDR2 SVGAGI. The CDR3 has 14 amino acids. Between the trimmed V and J ends, which lost 6 bases and 8 bases, there was a span of 19 bases. CDR3 bases: TGTGCCAGCAGGGACGCGGGCAGGGGAGGGGGCTACACCTTC. It translates to CASRDAGRGGGYTF.

In DNA, the CDR3 is TGTGCCAGCTCACCACGAGCGGAGCCTAGCGACCAGTTCTTC. Translated, it gives CASSPRAEPSDQFF. The rearrangement uses TRBV18 and TRBJ2-1, with D possibly being TRBD2 (6 bases). The germline V gene has CDR1 KGHSH and CDR2 LQKENI. Trimming stripped 1 base from V and 13 bases from J, with 17 bases between. This CDR3 is built from 14 residues.

This clone has a single count. The chain carries TRBV15 and TRBJ2-7; 7 bases fit TRBD2. CDR3 size: 13 residues. The germline CDR1 and CDR2 sequences are LNHNV and YYDKDF (reference sequence). Trimming cost V 0 bases and J 4 bases; bases outside gene matches: 0. Here the CDR3 DNA reads TGTGCCACCAGCAGAGAGGGGGGGTACGAGCAGTACTTC. Amino acids: CATSREGGYEQYF.

The chain couples TRBV19 to TRBJ2-2; D may be TRBD1 or TRBD2 (5 bases each). This CDR3 comprises 15 residues. With 5 bases removed from V and 1 base from J, the gap between germline ends came to 11 bases. Germline-derived CDR1 and CDR2 are LNHDA and SQIVND (reference sequence). CDR3 coding DNA: TGTGCCAGTAGTCTAGGGACGGAGAACACCGGGGAGCTGTTTTTT. Translated, it gives CASSLGTENTGELFF.

The chain couples TRBV28 to TRBJ1-2, with 7 positions matching TRBD1. This CDR3 has 17 residues. Germline trimming cut 2 bases from V and 4 bases from J; bases unmatched to any gene: 13. Germline CDR1 reads MDHEN; CDR2 reads SYDVKM. The CDR3 DNA sequence: TGTGCCAGCAGTTTACACAACCAGGGGGTGAGGGTCTATGGCTACACCTTC. Amino acids: CASSLHNQGVRVYGYTF.

The gene calls are TRBV6-5 and TRBJ1-1, with a possible D match to TRBD1 (5 bases). Trimming removed 5 bases from V and 11 bases from J, with 18 bases in between. Germline CDR1 MNHEY, CDR2 SVGAGI. This CDR3 contains 13 residues. CDR3: CASSQGTPPKAFF. The DNA for the CDR3 is TGTGCCAGCAGTCAAGGGACGCCCCCCAAGGCTTTCTTT.

The V call is TRBV18, the J call TRBJ1-4; 8 positions agree with TRBD1. CDR3 length: 20 residues. The V gene's germline CDR1 is KGHSH and CDR2 LQKENI. V shed 6 bases, J shed 5 bases, and the junction held 23 bases outside the gene matches. The CDR3 reads CASSPKPGGTGARINEKLFF. The CDR3 nucleotides are TGTGCCAGCTCCCCTAAACCGGGGGGGACAGGAGCACGGATAAATGAAAAACTGTTTTTT.

The chain combines TRBV4-1 with TRBJ2-7; 8 bases are shared with TRBD1. This CDR3 spans 15 amino acids. The germline CDR1 and CDR2 sequences are MGHRA and YSYEKL. With V trimmed by 0 bases and J by 3 bases, 4 bases remained unmatched. CDR3 protein: CASSQDPGGIYEQYF. The CDR3 coding sequence is TGCGCCAGCAGCCAAGACCCAGGGGGCATCTACGAGCAGTACTTC.

This clone was detected once. The rearrangement links TRBV29-1 to TRBJ2-5; 7 bases match TRBD2. This CDR3 is built from 12 residues. The germline V gene encodes CDR1 SQVTM and CDR2 ANQGSEA. After removal of 7 bases from V and 7 bases from J, the junction contained 9 bases not matched to a gene. The CDR3 coding sequence is TGCAGCGCAAGACATGGGGAGGGGACCCAGTACTTC. Amino acids: CSARHGEGTQYF.

The J gene is TRBJ2-4, the V gene TRBV15; D perhaps matches TRBD1 (5 bases). The CDR3 extends over 12 amino acids. CDR1 is LNHNV and CDR2 is YYDKDF in the germline V gene (reference sequence). V shed 2 bases and J shed 13 bases, with 12 bases lying between them. The CDR3, as DNA: TGTGCCACCAGCAGAACGGCAGGGATACAGTACTTC. It encodes CATSRTAGIQYF.

The chain carries TRBV30 and TRBJ1-5; no reliable D call. Germline V gene data show CDR1 as GTSNPN and CDR2 as SVGIG (reference sequence). CDR3 length equals 13 residues. V was pared by 0 bases and J by 4 bases, with 7 bases between. This chain's CDR3 is CAWSVQNNQPQHF. The CDR3 nucleotides are TGTGCCTGGAGTGTGCAGAATAATCAGCCCCAGCATTTT.

The rearrangement uses TRBV19 and TRBJ2-3; the D is unclear. CDR1 is LNHDA and CDR2 is SQIVND in the germline V gene (reference sequence). V was trimmed by 7 bases and J by 6 bases, leaving 14 bases between them. This CDR3 spans 13 amino acids. Here the CDR3 reads CASKVKAGDTQYF. The CDR3, as DNA: TGTGCCAGTAAAGTCAAGGCTGGTGATACGCAGTATTTT.

The chain joins TRBV19 to TRBJ2-1; D is possibly TRBD1 (7 bases). The CDR3 length is 19 residues. V was trimmed by 2 bases and J by 5 bases, leaving 25 bases between them. Germline assignment: CDR1 LNHDA and CDR2 SQIVND (reference sequence). CDR3 sequence: CASSIMGAGGFQADNEQFF. The CDR3, as DNA: TGTGCCAGTAGTATAATGGGAGCAGGGGGGTTCCAGGCCGACAATGAGCAGTTCTTC.